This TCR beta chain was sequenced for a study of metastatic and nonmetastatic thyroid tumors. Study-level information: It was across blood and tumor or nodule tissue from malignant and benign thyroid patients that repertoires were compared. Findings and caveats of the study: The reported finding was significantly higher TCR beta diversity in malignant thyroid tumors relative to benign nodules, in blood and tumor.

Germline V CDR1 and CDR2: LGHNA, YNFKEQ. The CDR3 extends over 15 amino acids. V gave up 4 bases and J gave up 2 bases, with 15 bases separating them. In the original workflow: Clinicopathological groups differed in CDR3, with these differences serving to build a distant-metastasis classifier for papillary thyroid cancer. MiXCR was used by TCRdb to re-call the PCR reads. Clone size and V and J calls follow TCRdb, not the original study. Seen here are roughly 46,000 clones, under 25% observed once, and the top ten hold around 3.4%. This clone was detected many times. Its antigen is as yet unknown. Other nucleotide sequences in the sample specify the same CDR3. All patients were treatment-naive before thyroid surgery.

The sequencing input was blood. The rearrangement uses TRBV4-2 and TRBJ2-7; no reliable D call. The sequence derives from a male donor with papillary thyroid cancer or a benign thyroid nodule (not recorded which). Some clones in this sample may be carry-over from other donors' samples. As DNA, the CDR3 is TGTGCCAGCAGCCCCTCTTTGGACGGCCCCTACGAGCAGTACTTC. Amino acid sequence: CASSPSLDGPYEQYF.